The 19 T cell receptor beta chains below all came from one sample that was sequenced in a study of early T cells in non-severe SARS-CoV-2 infection. TCRdb ran MiXCR on the 5' RACE reads and lists one entry per CDR3 protein. The sample records some 77,000 distinct CDR3 sequences, around 16% being singletons. The sample consisted of whole blood. Every receptor here comes from an adult who was a healthcare worker with PCR-confirmed SARS-CoV-2 infection or an uninfected control (not recorded which).

The rearrangement links TRBV9 to TRBJ2-2; D is possibly TRBD1 or TRBD2 (5 bases each). Germline V gene lookup returns CDR1 SGDLS and CDR2 YYNGEE. Trimming took 5 bases from V and 5 from J, leaving 13 bases between them. This CDR3 is built from 14 residues. DNA of the CDR3: TGTGCCAGCAGAGGACATTCGGGGACCGGGGAGCTGTTTTTT. Translated, it gives CASRGHSGTGELFF.

This clonotype was counted only a few times. The V gene is TRBV5-1, the J gene TRBJ2-3; 7 positions agree with TRBD2. The length of the CDR3 is 15 residues. V shed 2 bases and J 5 bases; nucleotides not matched to a gene: 8. Germline CDR1 is SGHRS and CDR2 is YFSETQ. For the CDR3, the DNA is TGCGCCAGCAGCTTTCTAGCGGATAGTGGAGATACGCAGTATTTT. It specifies CASSFLADSGDTQYF.

The DNA for the CDR3 is TGTGCCAGCAAGACAGGCCAAGAGACCCAGTACTTC. This sequence encodes CASKTGQETQYF. The chain recombines TRBV2 with TRBJ2-5; tentatively, D is TRBD1 (6 bases). The germline gives CDR1 SNHLY, CDR2 FYNNEI. The CDR3 extends over 12 amino acids. V was clipped by 7 bases and J by 1 base, with 7 bases between them. The variable domain in full, with the rest retrieved from reference TRBV2 and TRBJ2-5, is EPEVTQTPSHQVTQMGQEVILRCVPISNHLYFYWYRQILGQKVEFLVSFYNNEISEKSEIFDDQFSVERPDGSNFTLKIRSTKLEDSAMYFCASKTGQETQYFGPGTRLLVL.

There are a few counts of this clonotype. The chain has TRBV5-4 and TRBJ2-3; maybe TRBD2 (5 bases). Germline V lookup: CDR1 SGHNT, CDR2 YYREEE (reference sequence). V was pared by 7 bases and J by 3 bases, with 21 bases between. The CDR3 consists of 16 residues. CDR3 residues: CASLAYEGVSTDTQYF. CDR3 bases: TGTGCCAGCCTCGCTTATGAGGGAGTCTCAACAGATACGCAGTATTTT.

The CDR3 is CASSPGLGSTQYF. In DNA form, the CDR3 reads TGTGCCAGCAGCCCTGGACTAGGGAGTACGCAGTATTTT. The V call is TRBV7-3, the J call TRBJ2-3; 7 bases agree with TRBD2. With V trimmed by 5 bases and J by 8 bases, 7 bases remained unmatched. This CDR3 is built from 13 residues. Germline values: CDR1 SGHTA, CDR2 FQGTGA.

The chain uses TRBV7-6 and TRBJ2-4; D is unresolved. Trimming cost V 1 base and J 1 base, with 8 bases left between them. Germline V gene sequence: CDR1 SGHVS, CDR2 FNYEAQ. CDR3 length: 15 amino acids. CDR3 bases: TGTGCCAGCAGCTTAGTTGTCTGGGCCAAAAACATTCAGTACTTC. As protein: CASSLVVWAKNIQYF.

This clonotype was picked up many times. CDR3 amino acids: CASSGQPYEQYF. CDR3 DNA sequence: TGTGCCAGCTCAGGGCAACCCTACGAGCAGTACTTC. The J gene is TRBJ2-7, the V gene TRBV7-2; D is perhaps TRBD1 (5 bases). Between the trimmed V and J ends, which lost 8 bases and 2 bases, there was a span of 10 bases. Germline CDR1 reads SGHTA; CDR2 reads FQGNSA. There are 12 residues in the CDR3.

With respect to this clonotype: A much larger clone differs by one base, so this may be a read error. The chain couples TRBV6-5 to TRBJ1-5; tentatively, D is TRBD1 (6 bases). The CDR3 has 14 amino acids. Per germline, CDR1 MNHEY and CDR2 SVGAGI. CDR3 in DNA: TGTGCCGGCAGTGACGGACAGTTCCATCAGCCCCAGCATTTT. Translating gives CAGSDGQFHQPQHF.

The V gene is TRBV6-1, the J gene TRBJ1-3; no firm D call. The germline V gene has CDR1 MNHNS and CDR2 SASEGT. CDR3 size: 15 residues. With 4 bases removed from V and 8 bases from J, the gap between germline ends came to 18 bases. CDR3 nucleotide sequence: TGTGCCAGCAGTGTAAGGACTCTCGGTCTACACACCATATATTTT. It yields the protein CASSVRTLGLHTIYF.

The chain links TRBV15 to TRBJ1-5, with TRBD1 as a possible D gene (6 bases). The germline CDR1 and CDR2 sequences are LNHNV and YYDKDF (reference sequence). Between the trimmed V and J ends, which lost 5 bases and 10 bases, there was a span of 18 bases. CDR3 length: 14 amino acids. CDR3 in amino acids: CATSSGEGVRPQHF. As DNA, the CDR3 is TGTGCCACCAGCTCAGGGGAGGGAGTCCGTCCCCAGCATTTT.

V is TRBV30 and J is TRBJ2-7; 11 positions match TRBD1. The V gene end was trimmed by 7 bases and the J gene end by 5 bases; junction bases not matched to a gene: 7. The CDR3 loop spans 13 amino acids. Germline V gene data show CDR1 as GTSNPN and CDR2 as SVGIG (reference sequence). CDR3 amino acids: CASDRGLKDEQYF. CDR3 sequence (DNA): TGTGCCTCGGACAGGGGGCTTAAGGACGAGCAGTACTTC.

The V call is TRBV13, the J call TRBJ1-1; 7 nucleotides agree with TRBD1. The V gene's germline CDR1 is PRHDT and CDR2 FYEKMQ (reference sequence). The CDR3 totals 12 residues. The V and J ends lost 4 bases and 7 bases, in that order; junction bases with no gene match: 3. CDR3 in amino acids: CASSYRQGEAFF. For the CDR3, the DNA is TGTGCCAGCAGCTACCGACAGGGTGAAGCTTTCTTT.

The V call is TRBV6-5, the J call TRBJ1-4, with TRBD1 as a possible D gene (6 bases). V was clipped by 5 bases and J by 7 bases, with 20 bases between them. Germline V lookup: CDR1 MNHEY, CDR2 SVGAGI. This CDR3 comprises 16 residues. CDR3 DNA: TGTGCCAGCAGTGTACATCGGGACAATTTCATTGAAAAACTGTTTTTT. As protein: CASSVHRDNFIEKLFF.

This clonotype appeared a few times. J is TRBJ2-3 and V is TRBV12-3 or TRBV12-4, with TRBD1 matching 8 bases. CDR3 length: 18 amino acids. V shed 1 base and J 1 base; nucleotides not matched to a gene: 10. The CDR3 nucleotides are TGTGCCAGCAGTTTAGGGACAGGGATCATAGTAGGCACAGATACGCAGTATTTT. Encoded protein: CASSLGTGIIVGTDTQYF.

The rearrangement links TRBV7-9 to TRBJ2-5; D gene unclear. Trimming took 2 bases from V and 2 from J, leaving 12 bases between them. Germline V gives CDR1 SEHNR, CDR2 FQNEAQ (reference sequence). The CDR3 contains 15 residues. This CDR3 reads CASSLPLPGQETQYF. DNA for the CDR3: TGTGCCAGCAGCTTACCTTTGCCCGGACAAGAGACCCAGTACTTC.

This sequence joins TRBV27 and TRBJ1-2; 8 positions agree with TRBD1. The V gene's germline CDR1 is MNHEY and CDR2 SMNVEV (reference sequence). The CDR3 spans 17 residues. After removal of 5 bases from V and 8 bases from J, the junction contained 19 bases not matched to a gene. In DNA, the CDR3 is TGTGCCAGCAGTCCCCAGTCGAAGACAGGGGTGATGCTAGGCTACACCTTC. Its translation: CASSPQSKTGVMLGYTF.

At least ten counts were recorded for this clonotype. The rearrangement joins TRBV21-1 to TRBJ1-4; the table assigns TRBD1, which was not confirmed against the DNA. TRBV21-1 is classified as a pseudogene. CDR3 length equals 14 residues. The CDR3 spells CASRGDRTGGKLFF. The CDR3 DNA follows: TGTGCCAGCAGGGGGGACAGGACGGGTGGAAAACTGTTTTTT.

This clonotype was seen at least ten times. The chain couples TRBV9 to TRBJ2-5; TRBD2 is a possible D gene (6 bases). The V end lost 2 bases, the J end lost 0 bases, and 14 bases lay between the germline ends. Germline CDR1 SGDLS, CDR2 YYNGEE. The CDR3 runs 16 residues. CDR3 sequence: CASSVRGWGDQETQYF. CDR3 DNA sequence: TGTGCCAGCAGCGTTCGAGGATGGGGGGACCAAGAGACCCAGTACTTC.

The genes are TRBV20-1 and TRBJ2-1; D is unclear. Germline assignment: CDR1 DFQATT and CDR2 SNEGSKA (reference sequence). The CDR3 loop spans 16 amino acids. Trimming left V 5 bases short and J 1 base short, with 18 bases between. The CDR3 region is CSAPSGSWRSYNEQFF. In nucleotides, the CDR3 is TGCAGTGCTCCTTCGGGCAGCTGGAGATCCTACAATGAGCAGTTCTTC.